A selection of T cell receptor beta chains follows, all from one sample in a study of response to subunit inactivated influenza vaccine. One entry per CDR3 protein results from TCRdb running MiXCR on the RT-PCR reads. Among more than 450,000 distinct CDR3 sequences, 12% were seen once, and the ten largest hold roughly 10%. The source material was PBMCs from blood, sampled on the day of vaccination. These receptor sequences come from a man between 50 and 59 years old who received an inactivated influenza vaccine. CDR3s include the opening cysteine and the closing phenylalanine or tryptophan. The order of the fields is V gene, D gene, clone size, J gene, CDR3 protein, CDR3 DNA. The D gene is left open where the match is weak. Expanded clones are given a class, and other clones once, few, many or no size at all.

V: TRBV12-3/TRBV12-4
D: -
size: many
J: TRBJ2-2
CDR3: CASSLDGFTGELFF
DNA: TGTGCCAGCAGTTTAGATGGATTCACCGGGGAGCTGTTTTTT

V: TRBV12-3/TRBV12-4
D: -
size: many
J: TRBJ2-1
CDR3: CASSLIGGNEQFF
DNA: TGTGCCAGCAGTTTAATCGGGGGCAATGAGCAGTTCTTC

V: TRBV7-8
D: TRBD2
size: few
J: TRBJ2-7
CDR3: CASSLEASGIYEQYF
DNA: TGTGCCAGCAGCTTAGAGGCTAGCGGGATCTACGAGCAGTACTTC

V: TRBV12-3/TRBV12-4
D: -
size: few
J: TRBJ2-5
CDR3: CASSLGAQGQETQYF
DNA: TGTGCCAGCAGTTTAGGAGCGCAAGGACAAGAGACCCAGTACTTC

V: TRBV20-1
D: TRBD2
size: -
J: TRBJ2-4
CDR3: CSARDSRRGIAKNIQYF
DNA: TGCAGTGCTAGAGATTCGCGGCGGGGGATAGCCAAAAACATTCAGTACTTC

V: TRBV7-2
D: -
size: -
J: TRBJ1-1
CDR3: CASSLQKGGRTEAFF
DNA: TGTGCCAGCAGCTTACAGAAAGGGGGAAGAACTGAAGCTTTCTTT

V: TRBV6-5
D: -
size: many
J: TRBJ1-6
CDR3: CASSYEGSSYNSPLHF
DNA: TGTGCCAGCAGTTACGAAGGGAGCTCCTATAATTCACCCCTCCACTTT

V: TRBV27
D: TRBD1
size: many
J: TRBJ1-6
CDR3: CASSLTGISYNSPLHF
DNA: TGTGCCAGCAGTTTGACAGGGATCTCCTATAATTCACCCCTCCACTTT

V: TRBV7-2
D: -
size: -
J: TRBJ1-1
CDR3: CASSLYSSQNTEAFF
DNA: TGTGCCAGCAGCTTATACTCCTCCCAGAACACTGAAGCTTTCTTT

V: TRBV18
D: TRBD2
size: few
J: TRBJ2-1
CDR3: CASSGLATYNEQFF
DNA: TGTGCCAGCTCAGGACTAGCGACGTACAATGAGCAGTTCTTC

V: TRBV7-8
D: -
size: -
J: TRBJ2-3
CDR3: CASSLFPRADTQYF
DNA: TGTGCCAGCAGCTTATTCCCTAGAGCGGATACGCAGTATTTT

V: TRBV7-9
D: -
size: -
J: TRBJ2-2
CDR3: CASSLAQSNTGELFF
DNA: TGTGCCAGCAGCTTAGCTCAGAGCAACACCGGGGAGCTGTTTTTT

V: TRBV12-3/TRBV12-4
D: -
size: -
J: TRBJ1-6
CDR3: CASSPQDGRNSPLHF
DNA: TGTGCCAGCAGTCCTCAGGACGGGCGGAATTCACCCCTCCACTTT

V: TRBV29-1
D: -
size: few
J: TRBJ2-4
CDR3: CSVEDRGFAKNIQYF
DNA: TGCAGCGTTGAAGACAGGGGTTTTGCCAAAAACATTCAGTACTTC

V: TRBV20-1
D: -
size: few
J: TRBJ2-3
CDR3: CSAKASYWELGTDTQYF
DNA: TGCAGTGCCAAGGCATCGTACTGGGAATTAGGCACAGATACGCAGTATTTT

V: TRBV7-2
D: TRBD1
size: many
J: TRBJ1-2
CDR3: CASSLSLIEGASGYTF
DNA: TGTGCCAGCAGCTTATCCCTTATAGAGGGGGCGTCTGGCTACACCTTC

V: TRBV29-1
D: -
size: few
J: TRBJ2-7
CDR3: CSVVDPSGTQYF
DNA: TGCAGCGTTGTCGACCCCAGCGGAACGCAGTACTTC

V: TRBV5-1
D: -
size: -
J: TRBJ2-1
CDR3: CASSTGIDWNEQFF
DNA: TGCGCCAGCAGCACCGGGATCGACTGGAATGAGCAGTTCTTC

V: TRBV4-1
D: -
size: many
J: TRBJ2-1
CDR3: CASSQVVGSTNEQFF
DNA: TGCGCCAGCAGCCAAGTAGTAGGGTCTACGAATGAGCAGTTCTTC

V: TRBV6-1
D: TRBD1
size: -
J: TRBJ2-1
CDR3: CASSVTSRQGVSPSSYNEQFF
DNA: TGTGCCAGCAGTGTCACATCGAGACAGGGGGTCTCTCCCAGCTCCTACAATGAGCAGTTCTTC

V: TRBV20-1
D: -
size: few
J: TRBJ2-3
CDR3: CSARDRDDYVLKQYF
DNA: TGCAGTGCTAGAGATCGAGATGACTACGTCTTGAAGCAGTATTTT

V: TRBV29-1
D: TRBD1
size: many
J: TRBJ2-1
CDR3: CSVGQGIEQFF
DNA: TGCAGCGTGGGACAGGGGATTGAGCAGTTCTTC

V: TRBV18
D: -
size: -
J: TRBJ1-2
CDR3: CASSPVPDRQGGF
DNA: TGTGCCAGCTCGCCTGTCCCGGACCGGCAAGGCGGCTTC

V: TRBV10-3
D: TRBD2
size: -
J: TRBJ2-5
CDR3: CAISEKFLVTSGGPETKETQYF
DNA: TGTGCCATCAGTGAGAAATTTTTGGTGACTAGCGGGGGGCCCGAAACAAAAGAGACCCAGTACTTC

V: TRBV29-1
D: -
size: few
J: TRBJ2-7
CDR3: CSVDGFGGWGYEQYF
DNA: TGCAGCGTTGACGGGTTCGGCGGGTGGGGCTACGAGCAGTACTTC

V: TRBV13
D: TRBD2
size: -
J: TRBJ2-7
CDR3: CASTRSGEGYEQYF
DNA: TGTGCCAGCACCCGCTCCGGGGAGGGCTACGAGCAGTACTTC

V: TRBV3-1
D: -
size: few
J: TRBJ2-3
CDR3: CASSRGTPRTDTQYF
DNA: TGTGCCAGCAGTCGCGGGACACCCAGAACAGATACGCAGTATTTT

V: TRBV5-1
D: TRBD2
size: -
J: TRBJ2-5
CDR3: CASSLTVAAGGGTQYF
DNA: TGCGCCAGCAGCTTGACGGTCGCTGCGGGAGGGGGGACCCAGTACTTC

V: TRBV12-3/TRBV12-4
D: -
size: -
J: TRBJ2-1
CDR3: CASSFEGGPSDEQFF
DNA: TGTGCCAGCAGTTTTGAGGGGGGGCCCTCGGATGAGCAGTTCTTC

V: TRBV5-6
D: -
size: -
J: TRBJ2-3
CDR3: CASSSRLLFSTDTQYF
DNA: TGTGCCAGCAGCTCCCGGCTCCTTTTTAGCACAGATACGCAGTATTTT

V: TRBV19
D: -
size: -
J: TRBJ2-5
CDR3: CASSIRAGDLQETQYF
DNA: TGTGCCAGTAGTATACGAGCAGGGGACCTCCAAGAGACCCAGTACTTC

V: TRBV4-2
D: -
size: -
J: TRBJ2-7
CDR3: CASSQVGTSGAYEQYF
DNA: TGTGCCAGCAGCCAAGTCGGCACGTCAGGCGCCTACGAGCAGTACTTC

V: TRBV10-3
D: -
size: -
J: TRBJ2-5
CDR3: CAISDQGAETQYF
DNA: TGTGCCATCAGTGATCAAGGGGCTGAGACCCAGTACTTC

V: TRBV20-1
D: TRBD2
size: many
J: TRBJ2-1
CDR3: CSSRGEGPGNEQFF
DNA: TGCAGCTCTCGGGGGGAGGGCCCGGGCAATGAGCAGTTCTTC

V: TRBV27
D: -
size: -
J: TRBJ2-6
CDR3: CASRDPAATMSGANVLTF
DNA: TGTGCCAGCAGGGACCCCGCAGCCACGATGTCTGGGGCCAACGTCCTGACTTTC

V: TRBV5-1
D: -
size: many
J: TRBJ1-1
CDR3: CASSLARGKGDTEAFF
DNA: TGCGCCAGCAGCTTGGCCCGCGGGAAAGGAGACACTGAAGCTTTCTTT

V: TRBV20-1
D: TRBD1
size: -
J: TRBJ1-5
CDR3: CSARSGGGQPQHF
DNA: TGCAGTGCTAGATCAGGGGGCGGTCAGCCCCAGCATTTT

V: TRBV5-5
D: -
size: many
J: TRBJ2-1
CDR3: CASYRDTDYNEQFF
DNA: TGTGCCAGCTACCGGGACACGGACTACAATGAGCAGTTCTTC

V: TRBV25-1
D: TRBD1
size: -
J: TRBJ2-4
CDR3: CASSDLRDRVSIQYF
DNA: TGTGCCAGCAGTGACCTCCGGGACAGGGTGTCCATTCAGTACTTC

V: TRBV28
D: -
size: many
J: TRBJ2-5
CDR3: CASEGGHQETQYF
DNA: TGTGCCTCCGAGGGGGGGCACCAAGAGACCCAGTACTTC

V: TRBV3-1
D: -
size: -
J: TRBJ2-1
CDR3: CASSQVARAEQFF
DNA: TGTGCCAGCAGCCAAGTTGCCAGGGCTGAGCAGTTCTTC

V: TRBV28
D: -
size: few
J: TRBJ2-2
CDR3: CASSFVQVNTGELFF
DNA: TGTGCCAGCAGTTTTGTACAGGTTAACACCGGGGAGCTGTTTTTT

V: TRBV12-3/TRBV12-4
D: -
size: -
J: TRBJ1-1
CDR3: CASSPGAAIKNTEAFF
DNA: TGTGCCAGCAGCCCCGGGGCAGCGATTAAGAACACTGAAGCTTTCTTT

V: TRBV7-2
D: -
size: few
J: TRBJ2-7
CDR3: CASSLADSTMGEQYF
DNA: TGTGCCAGCAGCTTAGCGGATTCGACAATGGGAGAGCAGTACTTC

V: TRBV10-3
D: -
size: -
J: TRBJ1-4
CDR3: CAISRRAIGEKLFF
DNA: TGTGCCATCAGTAGAAGGGCGATAGGAGAAAAACTGTTTTTT

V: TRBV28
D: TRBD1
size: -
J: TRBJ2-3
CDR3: CASSFRGQTDTQYF
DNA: TGTGCCAGCAGTTTTAGGGGGCAAACAGATACGCAGTATTTT

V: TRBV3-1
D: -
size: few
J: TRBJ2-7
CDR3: CASSQVHTGVYEQYF
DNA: TGTGCCAGCAGCCAAGTGCATACAGGAGTCTACGAGCAGTACTTC

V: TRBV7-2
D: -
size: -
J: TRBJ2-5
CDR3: CASSFLYGETQYF
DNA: TGTGCCAGCAGCTTTTTATATGGGGAGACCCAGTACTTC

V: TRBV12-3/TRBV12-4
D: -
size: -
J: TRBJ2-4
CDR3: CASSEDSKNIQYF
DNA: TGTGCCAGCAGTGAGGACAGCAAAAACATTCAGTACTTC

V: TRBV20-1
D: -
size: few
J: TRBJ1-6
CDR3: CSARDGNSPLHF
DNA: TGCAGTGCGAGGGACGGGAATTCACCCCTCCACTTT

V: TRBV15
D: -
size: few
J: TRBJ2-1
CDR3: CATSRDRQEQFF
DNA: TGTGCCACCAGCAGAGATCGGCAGGAGCAGTTCTTC

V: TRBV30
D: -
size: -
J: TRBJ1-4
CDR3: CAWNRASNEKLFF
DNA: TGTGCCTGGAACCGGGCCTCCAATGAAAAACTGTTTTTT

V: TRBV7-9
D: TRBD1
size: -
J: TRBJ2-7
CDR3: CASSLGDRGSYEQYF
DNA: TGTGCCAGCAGCCTGGGGGACAGGGGCTCCTACGAGCAGTACTTC

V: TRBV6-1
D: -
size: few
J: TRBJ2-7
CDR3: CASSRGHNYEQYF
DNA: TGTGCCAGCAGTAGAGGGCACAACTACGAGCAGTACTTC

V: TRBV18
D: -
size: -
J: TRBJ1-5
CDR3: CASSPPGYRRLNQPQHF
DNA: TGTGCCAGCTCACCACCGGGTTATCGGCGGCTCAATCAGCCCCAGCATTTT

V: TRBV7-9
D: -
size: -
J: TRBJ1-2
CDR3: CASSLSYPLDGYTF
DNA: TGTGCCAGCAGCTTAAGCTACCCCCTCGATGGCTACACCTTC

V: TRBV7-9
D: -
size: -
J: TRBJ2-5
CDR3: CASSSRTGQETQYF
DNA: TGTGCCAGCAGCTCCCGGACGGGACAAGAGACCCAGTACTTC

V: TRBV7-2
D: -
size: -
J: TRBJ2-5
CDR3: CASSINQGMETQYF
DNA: TGTGCCAGCAGCATAAATCAGGGGATGGAGACCCAGTACTTC

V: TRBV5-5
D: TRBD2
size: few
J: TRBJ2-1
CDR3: CASTERGGDNEQFF
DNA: TGTGCCAGCACCGAGCGGGGGGGCGACAATGAGCAGTTCTTC